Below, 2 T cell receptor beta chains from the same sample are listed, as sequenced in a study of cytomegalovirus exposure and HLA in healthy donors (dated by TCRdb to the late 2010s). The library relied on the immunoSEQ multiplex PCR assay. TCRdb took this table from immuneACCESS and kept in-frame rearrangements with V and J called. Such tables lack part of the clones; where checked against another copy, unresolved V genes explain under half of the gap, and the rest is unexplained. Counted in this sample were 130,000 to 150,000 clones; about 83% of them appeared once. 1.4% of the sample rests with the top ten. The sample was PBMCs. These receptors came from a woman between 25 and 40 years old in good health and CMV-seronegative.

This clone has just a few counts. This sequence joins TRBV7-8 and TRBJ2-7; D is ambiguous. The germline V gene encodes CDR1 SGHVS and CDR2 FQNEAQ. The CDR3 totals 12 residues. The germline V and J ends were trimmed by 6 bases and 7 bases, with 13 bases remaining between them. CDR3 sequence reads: CASSPEVREQYF. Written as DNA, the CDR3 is TGTGCCAGCAGTCCCGAGGTGCGGGAGCAGTACTTC.

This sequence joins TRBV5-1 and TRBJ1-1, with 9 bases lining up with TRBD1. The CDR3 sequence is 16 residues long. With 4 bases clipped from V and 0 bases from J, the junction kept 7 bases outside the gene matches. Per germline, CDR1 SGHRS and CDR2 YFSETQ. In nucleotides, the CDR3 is TGCGCCAGCAGCCGTGGGACAGGGAGCATGAACACTGAAGCTTTCTTT. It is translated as CASSRGTGSMNTEAFF.